This section outlines one TCR beta chain sequence together with its context. Treatment meaning: around 19 received Ad26.COV2.S at low or high dose, single or two shots; 5 received placebo; per-sample allocation not given. Repertoires come from day 63 after the first vaccine or placebo injection. Boston hosted the donor, who was an adult aged 18-55 years. Vaccination employed an Ad26 vector expressing the Wuhan-strain SARS-CoV-2 spike. These data belong to a study of Ad26.COV2.S vaccination and SARS-CoV-2 variants. Study background: Doses of Ad26.COV2.S were injected into muscle once or twice, 56 days apart.

TCRdb's copy holds only in-frame clones and misses some; the assay was immunoSEQ multiplex PCR. This table has 290,000 or so clones, around 87% appearing once. The germline V and J ends were trimmed by 0 bases and 4 bases, with 7 bases remaining between them. Germline V lookup: CDR1 MGHRA, CDR2 YSYEKL. This CDR3 contains 13 residues. The clonotype was recovered from a person aged 18-60 years who received the Ad26.COV2.S COVID-19 vaccine or a placebo. The V call is TRBV4-1, the J call TRBJ2-7; the D is unclear. Here the sequenced sample was peripheral blood, taken in a trial of Ad26.COV2.S vaccine versus placebo. CDR3 protein: CASSQDRSYEQYF. The CDR3 DNA reads TGCGCCAGCAGCCAAGATAGGTCATACGAGCAGTACTTC.